Presented here are 20 T cell receptor beta chains from one specimen sequenced in a study of blood T cells in healthy people across ages. Primers used in a second PCR of roughly 6 to 11 cycles were a sample-barcoded 5' primer and a J-beta primer mix. Each CDR3 protein gets one entry after TCRdb re-called the 5' RACE reads with MiXCR. The sample records around 1.5 million distinct CDR3 sequences, roughly 64% being singletons. Sequenced input: blood. Source of these receptors: a man younger than 35 in good health.

The rearrangement uses TRBV11-1 and TRBJ1-1, with a tentative D call TRBD1 (6 bases). This CDR3 spans 14 amino acids. CDR1 and CDR2 (germline): SGHAT, FQDESV (reference sequence). With 5 bases removed from V and 5 bases from J, the gap between germline ends came to 15 bases. The CDR3 coding sequence is TGTGCCAGCAGCGCCGGGGGGGCTAATACTGAAGCTTTCTTT. It is translated as CASSAGGANTEAFF.

This clonotype was found a few times. The rearrangement uses TRBV5-1 and TRBJ2-3; tentatively, D is TRBD1 or TRBD2 (5 bases each). The ends were cut back, 6 bases at V and 6 bases at J, with 17 bases in the middle. The CDR3 contains 14 residues. In germline, CDR1 is SGHRS, CDR2 YFSETQ. For the CDR3, the DNA is TGCGCCAGCACCGAAGTCAGGGAGATGGATACGCAGTATTTT. Residues: CASTEVREMDTQYF.

V is TRBV14 and J is TRBJ1-2; 7 bases are shared with TRBD1. The germline gives CDR1 SGHDN, CDR2 FVKESK. The V gene end was trimmed by 6 bases and the J gene end by 0 bases; junction bases not matched to a gene: 10. This CDR3 comprises 16 residues. CDR3 DNA sequence: TGTGCCAGCAGTGATCGACAGGGCTCCACTAACTATGGCTACACCTTC. As protein: CASSDRQGSTNYGYTF. Using reference TRBV14 and TRBJ1-2 for the parts outside the CDR3, the full variable domain is EAGVTQFPSHSVIEKGQTVTLRCDPISGHDNLYWYRRVMGKEIKFLLHFVKESKQDESGMPNNRFLAERTGGTYSTLKVQPAELEDSGVYFCASSDRQGSTNYGYTFGSGTRLTVV.

This chain uses TRBV14 with TRBJ2-7; 9 bases match TRBD1. V was pared by 4 bases and J by 5 bases, with 3 bases of the junction left unmatched. Germline V gene lookup returns CDR1 SGHDN and CDR2 FVKESK. The CDR3 runs to 13 residues. The CDR3 DNA reads as TGTGCCAGCAGCCGGGACAGGGTAAACGAGCAGTACTTC. This gives the protein CASSRDRVNEQYF.

The rearrangement links TRBV2 to TRBJ2-5, with TRBD2 identical over 9 bases. The J call may be in error: the DNA end matches TRBJ2-7 better. The germline V gene encodes CDR1 SNHLY and CDR2 FYNNEI. CDR3 length equals 13 residues. The CDR3 sequence: CATATSGYYEQYF. The DNA of the CDR3 is TGTGCCACTGCGACTAGCGGATACTACGAGCAGTACTTC.

The V and J genes are TRBV6-5 and TRBJ2-7; the D gene is possibly TRBD1 (5 bases). The CDR3 totals 14 residues. The V end lost 6 bases, the J end lost 3 bases, and 15 bases lay between the germline ends. CDR1 is MNHEY, CDR2 SVGAGI, per germline. The CDR3 here is CASSLRRGYYEQYF. In nucleotides, the CDR3 is TGTGCCAGCAGCCTCAGAAGGGGATACTACGAGCAGTACTTC.

This clonotype was observed once. This rearrangement joins TRBV6-6 to TRBJ2-3; 9 nucleotides match TRBD2. The CDR3 covers 14 residues. Germline V gives CDR1 MNHNY, CDR2 SVGAGI (reference sequence). V lost 7 bases and J lost 3; bases outside the gene matches: 5. CDR3 protein: CASNAGGPTDTQYF. CDR3 DNA sequence: TGTGCCAGCAACGCGGGGGGGCCTACAGATACGCAGTATTTT.

The J gene is TRBJ2-1, the V gene TRBV7-6; D tentatively fits TRBD1 or TRBD2 (5 bases each). This CDR3 comprises 13 residues. V was pared by 3 bases and J by 9 bases, with 12 bases between. CDR1 and CDR2 from the germline V gene are SGHVS and FNYEAQ. CDR3 bases: TGTGCCAGCAGCTTGAAGCCGGGACCTGAGCAGTTCTTC. Translating it yields CASSLKPGPEQFF.

V usage is TRBV18 and J usage is TRBJ2-6; tentative D call: TRBD2 (5 bases). Per germline, CDR1 KGHSH and CDR2 LQKENI. The CDR3 runs to 16 residues. Trimming cost V 3 bases and J 4 bases, with 13 bases left between them. CDR3 sequence (DNA): TGTGCCAGCTCACCCGCTGACTATAGCGGGGCCAACGTCCTGACTTTC. This sequence encodes CASSPADYSGANVLTF.

This clonotype was picked up one time. V and J are TRBV6-5 and TRBJ1-1; 8 bases map to TRBD1. This CDR3 comprises 15 residues. The trim removed 2 bases at V and 7 bases at J, leaving 9 bases unmatched. Looked up from germline, CDR1 is MNHEY and CDR2 is SVGAGI. The CDR3, as DNA: TGTGCCAGCAGTTACCGGATGGGACAGGTGAATGAAGCTTTCTTT. Protein sequence: CASSYRMGQVNEAFF.

This clonotype was seen more than once but under ten times. V is TRBV20-1 and J is TRBJ2-1; D gene ambiguous. CDR1 is DFQATT, CDR2 SNEGSKA, per germline (reference sequence). Trimming pared 5 bases from V and 2 bases from J, leaving 10 bases between. The CDR3 has 13 amino acids. CDR3 bases: TGCAGTGCTCCCCGTCGGGCCTACAATGAGCAGTTCTTC. Its protein is CSAPRRAYNEQFF.

The chain recombines TRBV2 with TRBJ2-5; the D call may be TRBD1 or TRBD2 (5 bases each). CDR3 length: 18 residues. Trimming took 9 bases from V and 2 from J, leaving 28 bases between them. CDR1 is SNHLY and CDR2 is FYNNEI in the germline V gene. The CDR3 is CARKTGTDPSIAQETQYF. CDR3 coding DNA: TGTGCCAGAAAAACCGGGACGGACCCTTCAATTGCTCAAGAGACCCAGTACTTC.

In its sample, this clonotype was seen a few times. The chain couples TRBV4-1 to TRBJ2-1, with 7 bases identical to TRBD1. With 2 bases clipped from V and 1 base from J, the junction kept 2 bases outside the gene matches. Germline values: CDR1 MGHRA, CDR2 YSYEKL. There are 15 residues in the CDR3. CDR3 amino acids: CASSQTGDSYNEQFF. The CDR3 region has the DNA TGCGCCAGCAGCCAAACAGGGGATTCCTACAATGAGCAGTTCTTC.

This clonotype was recorded a few times. The chain combines TRBV20-1 with TRBJ2-7; tentatively, D is TRBD1 or TRBD2 (5 bases each). The better agreement between TRBJ2-5 and the DNA end casts doubt on the J call. From germline, CDR1 is DFQATT and CDR2 SNEGSKA (reference sequence). The length of the CDR3 is 11 residues. The DNA of the CDR3 is TGCAGTGGTCGGGGACCGGAGACCCAGTACTTC. This sequence encodes CSGRGPETQYF.

This clonotype was counted a few times. The V gene is TRBV29-1, the J gene TRBJ2-7, with TRBD2 identical over 13 bases. Germline-derived CDR1 and CDR2 are SQVTM and ANQGSEA. The V gene end was trimmed by 8 bases and the J gene end by 5 bases; junction bases not matched to a gene: 9. This CDR3 region has 14 residues. CDR3 region: CSILAGGDMDEQYF. Written as DNA, the CDR3 is TGCAGCATACTAGCGGGGGGGGATATGGACGAGCAGTACTTC.

In this sample, this clonotype turned up once. The chain carries TRBV5-1 and TRBJ2-7; 7 bases are a match to TRBD2. The CDR3 spans 13 residues. Germline values: CDR1 SGHRS, CDR2 YFSETQ. The V segment lost 4 bases and the J segment 5 bases; nucleotides outside the gene matches: 6. The CDR3 DNA reads as TGCGCCAGCAGCACGACTAGCTCTCACGAGCAGTACTTC. As protein: CASSTTSSHEQYF.

The chain combines TRBV20-1 with TRBJ2-7; 10 bases match TRBD2. Germline loops: CDR1 DFQATT, CDR2 SNEGSKA (reference sequence). The junction had 15 bases not matched to a gene; V was cut back by 0 bases and J by 4 bases. This CDR3 contains 18 residues. CDR3 sequence: CSARELSLAGVILYEQYF. DNA of the CDR3: TGCAGTGCTAGAGAACTGTCTCTAGCGGGGGTGATATTGTACGAGCAGTACTTC.

The chain couples TRBV29-1 to TRBJ2-3, with TRBD2 as a possible D gene (6 bases). V dropped 4 bases and J dropped 10 bases, with 18 bases sitting between them. Germline-derived CDR1 and CDR2 are SQVTM and ANQGSEA. This CDR3 has 13 amino acids. The CDR3 region has the DNA TGCAGCGTTGTGGGACTGCTTGACTTGGCGCAGTATTTT. Amino acid sequence: CSVVGLLDLAQYF.

J is TRBJ2-5 and V is TRBV18; 8 bases line up with TRBD1. The CDR3 totals 17 residues. CDR1 is KGHSH, CDR2 LQKENI, per germline. J gave up 5 bases and V 2 bases, and 13 bases lay outside the gene matches. DNA for the CDR3: TGTGCCAGCTCACCATACCTGACGGACAGGGAATTGGAGACCCAGTACTTC. It yields the protein CASSPYLTDRELETQYF. The whole variable domain, remainder taken from reference TRBV18 and TRBJ2-5, is NAGVMQNPRHLVRRRGQEARLRCSPMKGHSHVYWYRQLPEEGLKFMVYLQKENIIDESGMPKERFSAEFPKEGPSILRIQQVVRGDSAAYFCASSPYLTDRELETQYFGPGTRLLVL.

The V gene is TRBV5-1, the J gene TRBJ2-4, with D possibly matching TRBD1 (6 bases). TRBJ2-7 explains the end of the DNA better; the J call may be wrong. Germline CDR1 reads SGHRS; CDR2 reads YFSETQ. The CDR3 consists of 15 residues. CDR3 nucleotides: TGCGCCAGCAGCTTTGGTGGGACAAATACCTACGAGCAGTACTTC. This codes for CASSFGGTNTYEQYF.